The 30 T cell receptor beta chains below come from one sample, sequenced in a study of T cell repertoires in cytomegalovirus infection. MiXCR was run by TCRdb on the reads, yielding one entry per CDR3 protein. The sample contains 700,000 to 950,000 distinct CDR3 sequences, 32% of which appear only once. The antigens these receptors bind are not known. The material sequenced was cultured CD8+ T cells from PBMCs, taken from culture after CMV antigen stimulation. These receptors all stem from a human donor in good health (CMV status not recorded). Some clones in this sample may be carry-over from other donors' samples.

V gene TRBV6-1 combines with J gene TRBJ1-1, with D possibly matching TRBD1 (5 bases). V was trimmed by 2 bases and J by 2 bases, leaving 15 bases between them. The CDR3 spans 16 residues. Germline CDR1 is MNHNS and CDR2 is SASEGT. The DNA for the CDR3 is TGTGCCAGCAGTGAATTCGGCGGGGGACTTAACACTGAAGCTTTCTTT. Translating gives CASSEFGGGLNTEAFF.

This clonotype was counted many times. The V call is TRBV6-5, the J call TRBJ1-1, with a possible D match to TRBD1 (6 bases). The CDR3 loop spans 15 amino acids. The ends were cut back, 6 bases at V and 1 base at J, with 15 bases in the middle. Germline values: CDR1 MNHEY, CDR2 SVGAGI. CDR3 DNA sequence: TGTGCCAGCAGCTTTCTAGGGGGAGCGAACACTGAAGCTTTCTTT. Translated, it gives CASSFLGGANTEAFF.

This clonotype was counted at least ten times. The chain employs TRBV7-9 and TRBJ2-3; 7 bases line up with TRBD2. The CDR3 covers 12 residues. V lost 1 base to trimming and J lost 14 bases; unmatched junction nucleotides: 6. Germline CDR1 is SEHNR and CDR2 is FQNEAQ (reference sequence). In nucleotides, the CDR3 is TGTGCCAGCAGCTTAGGGGCGGGGGAGACGTATTTT. Its translation is CASSLGAGETYF.

This clonotype was counted a few times. CDR3 DNA: TGTGCCAGCAGTCCCGGAGGCAGGGGTAAGGTCTATGAGCAGTTCTTC. Its translation is CASSPGGRGKVYEQFF. The V and J genes are TRBV6-1 and TRBJ2-1, with D tentatively TRBD1 (6 bases). Germline V gives CDR1 MNHNS, CDR2 SASEGT. The CDR3 length is 16 residues. Trimming removed 5 bases at V and 8 bases at J, with 22 bases between.

This sequence joins TRBV7-3 and TRBJ2-1; D perhaps matches TRBD2 (7 bases). Germline V gene data show CDR1 as SGHTA and CDR2 as FQGTGA. The CDR3 runs to 15 residues. The ends were cut back, 2 bases at V and 9 bases at J, with 17 bases in the middle. The CDR3 reads CASSLSTGGYGEQFF. CDR3 in DNA: TGTGCCAGCAGCTTATCCACGGGGGGCTACGGTGAGCAGTTCTTC.

This clonotype was seen many times. This chain links TRBV6-1 with TRBJ2-7, with 7 nucleotides matching TRBD1. CDR1 and CDR2 (germline): MNHNS, SASEGT. This CDR3 has 15 amino acids. J lost 2 bases, V lost 6 bases, and 10 bases had no gene match. CDR3 region: CASSLSGGVAYEQYV. In DNA form, the CDR3 reads TGTGCCAGCAGCCTTTCAGGGGGAGTAGCCTACGAGCAGTACGTC.

This clonotype turned up a few times. The chain joins TRBV7-9 to TRBJ2-3, with D maybe TRBD2 (5 bases). Deletions cut 5 bases from V and 5 bases from J, with 14 bases between. CDR1 and CDR2 (germline): SEHNR, FQNEAQ (reference sequence). The CDR3 sequence is 14 residues long. The chain's CDR3 is CASSPDLAGDTQYF. The CDR3 coding sequence is TGTGCCAGCAGCCCGGACCTAGCTGGAGATACGCAGTATTTT.

This clonotype was counted at least ten times. The chain employs TRBV7-2 and TRBJ2-3; the match to TRBD2 covers 13 bases. J lost 2 bases, V lost 5 bases, and 4 bases had no gene match. The CDR3 totals 16 residues. CDR1 and CDR2 (germline): SGHTA, FQGNSA. The DNA of the CDR3 is TGTGCCAGCAGCCAACTAGCGGGGGGGATCACAGATACGCAGTATTTT. Translation: CASSQLAGGITDTQYF.

CDR3 DNA sequence: TGCGCCAGCAGCCTGGCAGAGACCTATGGCTACACCTTC. Translated, it gives CASSLAETYGYTF. The V and J genes are TRBV5-1 and TRBJ1-2; D unresolved. The germline V gene has CDR1 SGHRS and CDR2 YFSETQ. CDR3 size: 13 residues. V shed 4 bases and J shed 4 bases, with 11 bases lying between them.

As regards this clonotype: The junction departs from the called germline gene at one end, perhaps through a read error. This sequence joins TRBV7-3 and TRBJ2-2, with 9 positions matching TRBD1. The CDR3 spans 16 residues. Per germline, CDR1 SGHTA and CDR2 FQGTGA. The CDR3 DNA reads as TGTGCCAGCAACTTAATCCGACAGGGGGAGATCGGGGAGCTGTTTTTT. This encodes CASNLIRQGEIGELFF.

This clonotype was seen a few times. V is TRBV27 and J is TRBJ2-5; weak D call: TRBD1 (7 bases). The germline V and J ends were trimmed by 2 bases and 5 bases, with 12 bases remaining between them. Germline V CDR1 and CDR2: MNHEY, SMNVEV (reference sequence). This CDR3 is built from 14 residues. Here the CDR3 DNA reads TGTGCCAGCAGTTTACAGGGGGGCGGGGAGACCCAGTACTTC. Encoded protein: CASSLQGGGETQYF.

This clonotype was seen more than once but under ten times. V and J are TRBV12-3 or TRBV12-4 and TRBJ2-3, with 14 bases that match TRBD2. V lost 3 bases, J lost 0 bases, and 8 bases stayed unmatched. CDR3 length: 19 amino acids. The CDR3 here is CASSFPGLAGATSTDTQYF. For the CDR3, the DNA is TGTGCCAGCAGTTTTCCGGGACTAGCGGGGGCAACTAGCACAGATACGCAGTATTTT.

In this sample, this clonotype turned up a few times. This sequence joins TRBV11-1 and TRBJ1-1, with D uncertain. Germline-derived CDR1 and CDR2 are SGHAT and FQDESV (reference sequence). The CDR3 consists of 15 residues. V lost 5 bases, J lost 1 base, and 14 bases lay in between. DNA for the CDR3: TGTGCCAGCAGCCTTAGTAGTACCGCGAACACTGAAGCTTTCTTT. It encodes CASSLSSTANTEAFF.

Regarding this clonotype: Mismatch with germline at one junction end may stem from a read error. V is TRBV12-3 or TRBV12-4 and J is TRBJ2-1; TRBD1 matches at 9 bases. There are 15 residues in the CDR3. The CDR3, as DNA: TGTGCCAACAGTTTAGGGACAGGGAGGGTCCATGAGCAGTTCTTC. Protein: CANSLGTGRVHEQFF.

The V call is TRBV7-9, the J call TRBJ2-3; 10 bases line up with TRBD2. Trimming took 1 base from V and 2 from J; bases not matched to a gene: 6. The CDR3 extends over 17 amino acids. In germline, CDR1 is SEHNR, CDR2 FQNEAQ (reference sequence). The DNA for the CDR3 is TGTGCCAGCAGCTTAGGACATAGCGGGGGGCCCACAGATACGCAGTATTTT. The encoded protein is CASSLGHSGGPTDTQYF.

J is TRBJ1-6 and V is TRBV2, with D perhaps TRBD1 (6 bases). Trimming cost V 4 bases and J 8 bases, with 18 bases left between them. The V gene's germline CDR1 is SNHLY and CDR2 FYNNEI. The CDR3 is 16 amino acids. CDR3 region: CASSGLRGGSDSPLHF. CDR3 DNA sequence: TGTGCCAGCAGTGGCCTGAGGGGGGGGTCGGATTCACCCCTCCACTTT.

This clonotype showed up just a few times. This chain uses TRBV7-9 with TRBJ2-5, with D maybe TRBD1 (5 bases). The V gene lost 1 base and the J gene lost 6 bases, with 15 bases spanning the gap. Germline V CDR1 and CDR2: SEHNR, FQNEAQ (reference sequence). The CDR3 extends over 15 amino acids. The CDR3 coding sequence is TGTGCCAGCAGCTTAGTGGACACCCCTTCGAAGACCCAGTACTTC. This sequence encodes CASSLVDTPSKTQYF.

This clonotype was seen repeatedly, ten times or more. The chain recombines TRBV12-3 or TRBV12-4 with TRBJ2-3; D remains ambiguous. CDR3 length: 17 amino acids. V was shortened by 5 bases and J by 4 bases, with 22 bases between the two germline ends. The CDR3 coding sequence is TGTGCCAGCAGTCCGCTACCGGCCCCGGTCGTCTCAGATACGCAGTATTTT. Amino acids: CASSPLPAPVVSDTQYF.

This clonotype has only a few counts. The gene calls are TRBV7-9 and TRBJ2-7; TRBD1 agrees at 8 bases. The CDR3 covers 14 residues. Germline V gene sequence: CDR1 SEHNR, CDR2 FQNEAQ (reference sequence). V shed 4 bases and J 5 bases; nucleotides not matched to a gene: 7. The CDR3 bases are TGTGCCAGCAGCTCCCCGGACAGGGCCAACGAGCAGTACTTC. It translates to CASSSPDRANEQYF.

The chain has TRBV5-1 and TRBJ2-7, with D unresolved. The length of the CDR3 is 13 residues. The germline V gene has CDR1 SGHRS and CDR2 YFSETQ. V was clipped by 0 bases and J by 5 bases, with 9 bases between them. CDR3 loop: CASSLANGDEQYF. The DNA of the CDR3 is TGCGCCAGCAGCTTGGCCAATGGGGACGAGCAGTACTTC.

J is TRBJ2-7 and V is TRBV12-3 or TRBV12-4; 8 bases map to TRBD1. This CDR3 comprises 14 residues. Trimming took 5 bases from V and 3 from J; bases not matched to a gene: 6. The CDR3 spells CASSTRTGLYEQYF. The CDR3 nucleotides read TGTGCCAGCAGTACCCGGACAGGGCTCTACGAGCAGTACTTC.

Concerning this clonotype: It may be a read error: a sequence one base away is much more abundant. V gene TRBV20-1 combines with J gene TRBJ1-5; D perhaps matches TRBD1 (5 bases). This CDR3 comprises 14 residues. V lost 5 bases, J lost 0 bases, and 11 bases lay in between. Germline loops: CDR1 DFQATT, CDR2 SNEGSKA (reference sequence). In DNA form, the CDR3 reads TGCAGTGCTGAAGACAGTTATAGCAATCAGCCCCAGCATTTT. This sequence encodes CSAEDSYSNQPQHF.

This clonotype was counted between two and nine times. The chain has TRBV6-1 and TRBJ2-7; D ambiguous. CDR1 and CDR2 (germline): MNHNS, SASEGT. V shed 6 bases and J shed 6 bases, with 18 bases lying between them. CDR3 length: 14 residues. The CDR3 loop reads CASSERASWGEQYV. The CDR3 region has the DNA TGTGCCAGCAGCGAACGGGCCTCATGGGGCGAGCAGTACGTC.

This clonotype was seen ten or more times. The chain uses TRBV27 and TRBJ1-5; 9 bases map to TRBD1. CDR1 and CDR2 (germline): MNHEY, SMNVEV (reference sequence). The CDR3 sequence is 14 residues long. Germline trimming cut 6 bases from V and 2 bases from J; bases unmatched to any gene: 2. CDR3 in amino acids: CASSWTGGNQPQHF. DNA for the CDR3: TGTGCCAGCAGCTGGACAGGGGGCAATCAGCCCCAGCATTTT.

This clonotype was observed once. This chain uses TRBV6-8 with TRBJ2-7, with D possibly being TRBD1 or TRBD2 (5 bases each). This CDR3 spans 14 amino acids. Trimming stripped 8 bases from V and 2 bases from J, with 16 bases between. CDR1 is MNHGY and CDR2 is SAAAGT in the germline V gene. The CDR3 DNA is TGTGCCAGCTTACACTACGAGGGGCCCTACGAGCAGTACGTC. As protein: CASLHYEGPYEQYV.

The rearrangement links TRBV4-2 to TRBJ1-2, with a possible D match to TRBD1 (5 bases). Germline CDR1 and CDR2: LGHNA and YNFKEQ. The CDR3 has 16 residues. V shed 0 bases and J shed 5 bases, with 16 bases lying between them. CDR3 nucleotide sequence: TGTGCCAGCAGCCAAGATAGTTGGGGGTTCGGTTATGGCTACACCTTC. Residues: CASSQDSWGFGYGYTF.

This clonotype was counted a few times. The V and J genes are TRBV15 and TRBJ2-7; maybe TRBD2 (5 bases). Germline lookup yields CDR1 LNHNV and CDR2 YYDKDF (reference sequence). V dropped 5 bases and J dropped 3 bases, with 14 bases sitting between them. The CDR3 has 14 amino acids. The CDR3 here is CATSARRGFYEQYF. The DNA of the CDR3 is TGTGCCACCAGCGCCCGGAGAGGGTTCTACGAGCAGTACTTC.

This clonotype was seen a handful of times. This chain connects TRBV6-6 to TRBJ2-5; D uncertain. The V gene lost 6 bases and the J gene lost 5 bases, with 16 bases spanning the gap. Germline lookup yields CDR1 MNHNY and CDR2 SVGAGI (reference sequence). The CDR3 length is 14 residues. The CDR3 reads CASSAANAEETQYF. In DNA form, the CDR3 reads TGTGCCAGCAGCGCGGCCAACGCTGAGGAGACCCAGTACTTC.

The rearrangement joins TRBV6-2 or TRBV6-3 to TRBJ1-5; 7 bases agree with TRBD1. Trimming cost V 4 bases and J 3 bases; bases outside gene matches: 6. This CDR3 has 15 residues. Per germline, CDR1 MNHEY and CDR2 SVGEGT. The CDR3 DNA sequence: TGTGCCAGCAGTTTCGGACAGGCGTTCAATCAGCCCCAGCATTTT. This translates into CASSFGQAFNQPQHF.

In this sample, this clonotype turned up many times. The J gene is TRBJ2-7, the V gene TRBV12-3 or TRBV12-4; 9 bases match TRBD1. This CDR3 is built from 13 residues. The J segment lost 6 bases and the V segment lost 5 bases, leaving 5 bases of the junction unmatched. The CDR3 DNA is TGTGCCAGCAGTCCCGGACAGGGGCTCGAGCAGTACTTC. Amino acids: CASSPGQGLEQYF.